The rows below give T cell receptor beta chains drawn from one sample of a study of cytomegalovirus exposure and HLA in healthy donors. TCRdb keeps only in-frame clones here, not all; method: immunoSEQ multiplex PCR. Among about 190,000 clones listed, about 82% were seen once. The sequenced material came from PBMCs. These receptors came from a woman aged 18-29 years in good health and CMV-seronegative. Each CDR3 is given with its conserved first and last residue. D genes are given only for firm matches. Where a row states a size, it is once, few, many or the class of an expanded clone; other rows omit it.

CDR3nt | CDR3aa | j_gene | d_gene | v_gene | abundance
TGTGCCTGGAATGGACAGAGGAACACTGAAGCTTTCTTT | CAWNGQRNTEAFF | TRBJ1-1 | . | TRBV30 | once
TGTGCCAGCTCATCGGTCGAGGGGGGGACTGAAGCTTTCTTT | CASSSVEGGTEAFF | TRBJ1-1 | . | TRBV18 | .
TGTGCCAGCAGAGCGGGAGGGCCCTTAGAGCAGTACTTC | CASRAGGPLEQYF | TRBJ2-7 | TRBD2 | TRBV27 | .
TGTGCCAGCAGTACGAACCGGGACAGCGTCTCTGGAAACACCATATATTTT | CASSTNRDSVSGNTIYF | TRBJ1-3 | TRBD1 | TRBV7-9 | .
TGTGCCAGCAGTGCGAAGGACAGGGGAAGCTATGGCTACACCTTC | CASSAKDRGSYGYTF | TRBJ1-2 | TRBD1 | TRBV6-1 | once
TGTGCCAGTCACAACAGGGTTAGTCGAGGCTACACCTTC | CASHNRVSRGYTF | TRBJ1-2 | . | TRBV6-1 | .
TGCGCCAGCAGCTTGTCGAACAGTGAGAGTGAAGCTTTCTTT | CASSLSNSESEAFF | TRBJ1-1 | . | TRBV5-1 | few
TGCGCCAGCAGCCCAGGACACGGTGAAGCTTTCTTT | CASSPGHGEAFF | TRBJ1-1 | . | TRBV5-1 | .
TGCGCCAGCAGACTGAGAGAGAACACTGAAGCTTTCTTT | CASRLRENTEAFF | TRBJ1-1 | . | TRBV5-1 | .
TGTGCCAGCAGCTTGGGATGGGCAGGCGGGGGACAGCCCCAGCATTTT | CASSLGWAGGGQPQHF | TRBJ1-5 | . | TRBV5-6 | .
TGTGCCAGCAGTCCTCGACAGGGGGCCAAAAACATTCAGTACTTC | CASSPRQGAKNIQYF | TRBJ2-4 | TRBD1 | TRBV2 | .
TGTGCCAGCAGCCCGCAAACTAGCGCGAACTGGCAAGAGACCCAGTACTTC | CASSPQTSANWQETQYF | TRBJ2-5 | TRBD2 | TRBV7-2 | .
TGCGCCAGCAGCCCTGGGACTAGCGGGAGTTGGGAGCAGTACTTC | CASSPGTSGSWEQYF | TRBJ2-7 | TRBD2 | TRBV5-1 | .
TGTGCCAGCAGTTTCGCCCAGGGGTTCACCCTAGTCAACGAGCAGTACTTC | CASSFAQGFTLVNEQYF | TRBJ2-7 | . | TRBV27 | .
TGTGCCAGCAGTTTGGGACTAGCGGGAGCCCCAACCTACGAGCAGTACTTC | CASSLGLAGAPTYEQYF | TRBJ2-7 | TRBD2 | TRBV27 | few
TGCGCCAGCAGCTTTAATTCGCGGGTAGGGGAGACCCAGTACTTC | CASSFNSRVGETQYF | TRBJ2-5 | . | TRBV5-1 | .
TGTGCCAGCACCCTTGGCGTACAGGGGCTATACTACGAGCAGTACTTC | CASTLGVQGLYYEQYF | TRBJ2-7 | TRBD1 | TRBV5-8 | .
TGTGCCAGCAGCTTCCTGGGGGCTGGCGAGCAGTACTTC | CASSFLGAGEQYF | TRBJ2-7 | . | TRBV5-6 | .
TGTGCCAGTAGTATTCAGGGACCTAGCGGGAGGGCCTCCGAGCAGTACTTC | CASSIQGPSGRASEQYF | TRBJ2-7 | TRBD2 | TRBV19 | .